Listed below are T cell receptor beta chains from one sample, sequenced in a study of cytomegalovirus exposure and HLA in healthy donors. Using immunoSEQ multiplex PCR, the repertoire was profiled, and TCRdb retains in-frame clones only, with some absent. The sample has about 180,000 clones; roughly three quarters are singletons. Sequenced input: PBMCs. The receptors here all came from a woman in her 50s in good health and CMV-seropositive. Both conserved end residues are part of each CDR3. D genes are given only for firm matches. Clone size is given for some rows only: seen once, a few or many times, or a class if the clone is expanded.

D,V,size,J,DNA,CDR3
TRBD1,TRBV9,few,TRBJ1-4,TGTGCCAGCAGCTCACCACAGGGGGTTGGTAATGAAAAACTGTTTTTT,CASSSPQGVGNEKLFF
-,TRBV7-3,-,TRBJ2-3,TGTGCCAGCAGCCCTAATATCGTCGATACGCAGTATTTT,CASSPNIVDTQYF
-,TRBV7-3,few,TRBJ1-1,TGTGCCAGCAGCTTAAGCCTGCGACCGGGAAAAAGGGCTGAAGCTTTCTTT,CASSLSLRPGKRAEAFF
-,TRBV7-9,-,TRBJ2-2,TGTGCCAGCAGCCTGAACAACAGGGAGCTGTTTTTT,CASSLNNRELFF
TRBD1,TRBV19,-,TRBJ2-1,TGTGCCAGTGGTCCTGGGACAGGGGGCAGGTATGAGCAGTTCTTC,CASGPGTGGRYEQFF
TRBD2,TRBV6-1,-,TRBJ2-3,TGTGCCAGCAGTGAAGCTAGCGGGGGGCTCTATACGCAGTATTTT,CASSEASGGLYTQYF
-,TRBV5-8,once,TRBJ1-6,TGTGCCAGCAGCCTCAACAGGGTTTCACCCCTCCACTTT,CASSLNRVSPLHF
TRBD1,TRBV7-9,-,TRBJ1-2,TGTGCCAGCAGCTCTAGGCGGACAGGGGACCCACGGGGCTACACCTTC,CASSSRRTGDPRGYTF
-,TRBV7-9,once,TRBJ1-6,TGTGCCAGCAGCTTAGGGGTGACAGATAATTCACCCCTCCACTTT,CASSLGVTDNSPLHF
-,TRBV2,once,TRBJ2-6,TGTGCCAGCAGTGGCCGGCAGGGCTACGGGGCCAACGTCCTGACTTTC,CASSGRQGYGANVLTF
-,TRBV6-1,once,TRBJ1-2,TGTGCCAGCAGTGATCGGAATTTGGTCGGGTCGGCTGGCTACACCTTC,CASSDRNLVGSAGYTF
TRBD2,TRBV5-4,-,TRBJ2-5,TGTGCCAGCAGCTTGCACGCGGGGGAAGAGACCCAGTACTTC,CASSLHAGEETQYF
TRBD2,TRBV5-6,few,TRBJ2-3,TGTGCCAGCAGCTTTAGCAGCGGGGGGGGCACAGATACGCAGTATTTT,CASSFSSGGGTDTQYF
TRBD1,TRBV7-4,-,TRBJ2-7,TGTGCCAGCAGCTTAGCCGGACAGGGAAACTACGAGCAGTACTTC,CASSLAGQGNYEQYF
TRBD1,TRBV6-1,-,TRBJ1-6,TGTGCCAGCAGTCTGGGACAGGGGGATTCACCCCTCCACTTT,CASSLGQGDSPLHF
TRBD2,TRBV6-5,-,TRBJ2-3,TGTGCCAGCAGTTACTCGATAGCGGGGGGGCTAGATACGCAGTATTTT,CASSYSIAGGLDTQYF
-,TRBV27,once,TRBJ1-5,TGTGCCAGCAGTTTACTCGACAGGTTAACCAATCAGCCCCAGCATTTT,CASSLLDRLTNQPQHF
TRBD2,TRBV6-5,-,TRBJ2-3,TGTGCCAGCAGTTATAGCGGGGGGGCCGGAGATACGCAGTATTTT,CASSYSGGAGDTQYF
TRBD1,TRBV15,-,TRBJ2-7,TGTGCCACCAGCAGAGATAGGGCAGGGGGCCCCGAGCAGTACTTC,CATSRDRAGGPEQYF